The 5 T cell receptor beta chains listed next were all sequenced from one sample in a study of graft-versus-host responses after intestinal transplantation. The protocol was immunoSEQ multiplex PCR, while the TCRdb copy is restricted to in-frame clones and leaves out a portion. Of roughly 120,000 clones in the sample, about 95% were seen once. For these receptors, no antigen is known. The sequencing used unstimulated CD8+ T cells sorted from spleen or lymph node cells, collected before intestinal transplant. The receptors were sampled from a human donor who received an intestinal transplant.

The chain uses TRBV28 and TRBJ2-2, with D perhaps being TRBD1 or TRBD2 (7 bases each). CDR3 length: 19 residues. V lost 5 bases and J 1 base, leaving 23 bases between the germline ends. The germline V gene encodes CDR1 MDHEN and CDR2 SYDVKM. The CDR3 sequence: CASSPLMLGGTENTGELFF. The CDR3, as DNA: TGTGCCAGCAGTCCCCTTATGCTGGGGGGGACAGAGAACACCGGGGAGCTGTTTTTT.

V usage is TRBV27 and J usage is TRBJ1-5; TRBD1 agrees at 9 bases. The CDR3 is made up of 16 amino acids. J was trimmed by 4 bases and V by 5 bases; bases with no gene match: 9. Germline values: CDR1 MNHEY, CDR2 SMNVEV (reference sequence). Here the CDR3 reads CASSPGTGLGNQPQHF. The CDR3 coding sequence is TGTGCCAGCAGTCCCGGGACAGGGTTAGGAAATCAGCCCCAGCATTTT.

The chain is built from TRBV25-1 and TRBJ1-2; perhaps TRBD1 as D (5 bases). V lost 4 bases and J lost 7, with 10 bases in between. CDR1 MGHDK and CDR2 SYGVNS come from the germline V gene. The CDR3 loop spans 12 amino acids. CDR3 in amino acids: CASSGGTVGYTF. The CDR3 coding sequence is TGTGCCAGCAGTGGGGGGACCGTTGGCTACACCTTC.

The chain uses TRBV6-4 and TRBJ2-3; TRBD2 is a possible D gene (6 bases). Germline V gene sequence: CDR1 MRHNA, CDR2 SNTAGT. V was cut by 3 bases and J by 0 bases, with 7 bases left in between. This CDR3 has 14 amino acids. CDR3 DNA: TGTGCCAGCAGTGAAAGCGGGAGCACAGATACGCAGTATTTT. It translates to CASSESGSTDTQYF.

This chain uses TRBV9 with TRBJ2-1; TRBD2 agrees at 8 bases. Germline CDR1 is SGDLS and CDR2 is YYNGEE. The CDR3 has 15 amino acids. V shed 0 bases, J shed 7 bases, and the junction held 6 bases outside the gene matches. In DNA, the CDR3 is TGTGCCAGCAGCGTAGACGGGAGGGCCGGGAATGAGCAGTTCTTC. Translating it yields CASSVDGRAGNEQFF. The variable domain in full, completed from reference TRBV9 and TRBJ2-1, reads DSGVTQTPKHLITATGQRVTLRCSPRSGDLSVYWYQQSLDQGLQFLIQYYNGEERAKGNILERFSAQQFPDLHSELNLSSLELGDSALYFCASSVDGRAGNEQFFGPGTRLTVL.